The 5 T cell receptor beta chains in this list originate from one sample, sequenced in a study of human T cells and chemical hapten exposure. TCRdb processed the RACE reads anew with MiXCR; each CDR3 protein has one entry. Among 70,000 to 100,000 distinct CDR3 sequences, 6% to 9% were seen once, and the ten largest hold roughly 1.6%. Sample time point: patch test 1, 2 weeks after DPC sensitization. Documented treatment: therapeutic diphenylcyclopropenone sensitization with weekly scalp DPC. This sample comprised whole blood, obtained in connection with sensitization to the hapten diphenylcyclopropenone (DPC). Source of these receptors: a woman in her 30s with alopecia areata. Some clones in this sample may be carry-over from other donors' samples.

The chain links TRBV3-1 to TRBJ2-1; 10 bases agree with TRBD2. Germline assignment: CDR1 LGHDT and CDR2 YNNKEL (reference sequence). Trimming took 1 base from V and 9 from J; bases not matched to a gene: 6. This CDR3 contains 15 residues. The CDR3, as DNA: TGTGCCAGCAGCCAAGGCCTAGCGGGGGTGGTTGAGCAGTTCTTC. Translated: CASSQGLAGVVEQFF.

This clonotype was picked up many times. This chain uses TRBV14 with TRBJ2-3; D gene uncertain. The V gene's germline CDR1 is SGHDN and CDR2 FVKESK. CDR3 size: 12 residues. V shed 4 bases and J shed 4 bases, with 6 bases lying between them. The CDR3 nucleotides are TGTGCCAGCAGCCCGTATGCAGATACGCAGTATTTT. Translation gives CASSPYADTQYF.

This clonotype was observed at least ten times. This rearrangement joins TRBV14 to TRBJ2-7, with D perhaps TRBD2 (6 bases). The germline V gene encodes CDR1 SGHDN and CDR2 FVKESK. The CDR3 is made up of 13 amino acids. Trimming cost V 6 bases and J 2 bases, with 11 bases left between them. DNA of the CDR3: TGTGCCAGCAGGCGGGACGGGACCTACGAGCAGTACTTC. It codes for CASRRDGTYEQYF.

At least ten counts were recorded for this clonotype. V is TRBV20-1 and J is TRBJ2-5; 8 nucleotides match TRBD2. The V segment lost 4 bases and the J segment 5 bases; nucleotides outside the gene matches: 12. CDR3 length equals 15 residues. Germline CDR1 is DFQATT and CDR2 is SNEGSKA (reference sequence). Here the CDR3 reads CSAKTGSPGGETQYF. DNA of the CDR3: TGCAGTGCTAAGACCGGGTCCCCGGGAGGGGAGACCCAGTACTTC.

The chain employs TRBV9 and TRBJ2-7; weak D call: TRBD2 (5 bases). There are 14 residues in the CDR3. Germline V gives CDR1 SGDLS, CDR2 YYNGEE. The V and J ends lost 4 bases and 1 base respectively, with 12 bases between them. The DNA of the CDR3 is TGTGCCAGCAGCCCTCGGACTGCGTCCTACGAGCAGTACTTC. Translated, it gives CASSPRTASYEQYF. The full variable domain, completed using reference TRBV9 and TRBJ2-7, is DSGVTQTPKHLITATGQRVTLRCSPRSGDLSVYWYQQSLDQGLQFLIQYYNGEERAKGNILERFSAQQFPDLHSELNLSSLELGDSALYFCASSPRTASYEQYFGPGTRLTVT.